Below, one T cell receptor beta chain is given with its context. This CDR3 contains 16 residues. Trimming shortened V by 1 base and J by 3 bases, and 17 bases separated the two germline ends. Germline values: CDR1 DFQATT, CDR2 SNEGSKA (reference sequence). In TCRdb, the RT-PCR reads were re-called with MiXCR into one record per CDR3 protein. Among about 680,000 distinct CDR3 sequences, more than 13% were seen once, and the ten largest hold roughly 3.6%. This clonotype originated in a female donor in good health, serving as a healthy control. V and J are TRBV20-1 and TRBJ2-3; either TRBD1 or TRBD2 may fit D (5 bases each). Material: memory CD4+ T cells from blood. This CDR3 is CSARAFIRDATDTQYF. In DNA form, the CDR3 reads TGCAGTGCTAGAGCCTTCATACGGGACGCGACAGATACGCAGTATTTT.